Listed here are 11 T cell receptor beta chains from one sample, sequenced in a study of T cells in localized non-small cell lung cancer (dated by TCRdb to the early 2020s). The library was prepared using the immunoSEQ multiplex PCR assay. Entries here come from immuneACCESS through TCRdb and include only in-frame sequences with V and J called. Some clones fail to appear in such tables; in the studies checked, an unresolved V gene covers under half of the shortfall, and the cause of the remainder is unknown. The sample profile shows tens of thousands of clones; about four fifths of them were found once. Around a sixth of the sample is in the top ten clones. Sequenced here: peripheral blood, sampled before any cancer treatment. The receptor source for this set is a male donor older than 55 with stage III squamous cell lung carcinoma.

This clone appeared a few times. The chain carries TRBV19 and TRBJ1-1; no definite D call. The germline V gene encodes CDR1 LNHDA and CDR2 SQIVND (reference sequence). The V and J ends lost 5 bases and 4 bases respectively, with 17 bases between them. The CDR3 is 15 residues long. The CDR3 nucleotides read TGTGCCAGTAGTTTGCGGTCGGGCAAGGGCACTGAAGCTTTCTTT. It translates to CASSLRSGKGTEAFF.

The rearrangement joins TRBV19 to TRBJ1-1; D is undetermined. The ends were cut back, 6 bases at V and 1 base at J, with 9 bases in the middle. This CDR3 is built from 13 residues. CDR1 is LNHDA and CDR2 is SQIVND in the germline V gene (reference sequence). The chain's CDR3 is CASSTQRNTEAFF. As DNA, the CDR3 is TGTGCCAGTAGCACACAGCGGAACACTGAAGCTTTCTTT.

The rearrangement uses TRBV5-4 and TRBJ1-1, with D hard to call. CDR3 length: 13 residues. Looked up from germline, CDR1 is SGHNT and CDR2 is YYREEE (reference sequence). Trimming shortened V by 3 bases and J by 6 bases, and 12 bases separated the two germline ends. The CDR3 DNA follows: TGTGCCAGCAGCTCGCCCAATGGCGCTGAAGCTTTCTTT. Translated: CASSSPNGAEAFF. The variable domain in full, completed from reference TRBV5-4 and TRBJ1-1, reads ETGVTQSPTHLIKTRGQQVTLRCSSQSGHNTVSWYQQALGQGPQFIFQYYREEENGRGNFPPRFSGLQFPNYSSELNVNALELDDSALYLCASSSPNGAEAFFGQGTRLTVV.

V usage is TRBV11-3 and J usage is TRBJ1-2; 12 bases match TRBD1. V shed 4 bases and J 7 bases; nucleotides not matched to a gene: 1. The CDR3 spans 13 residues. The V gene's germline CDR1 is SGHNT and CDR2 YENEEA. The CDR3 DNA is TGTGCCAGCAGCTCGGGACAGGGGGCTGGCTACACCTTC. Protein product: CASSSGQGAGYTF. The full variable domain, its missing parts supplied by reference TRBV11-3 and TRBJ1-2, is EAGVVQSPRYKIIEKKQPVAFWCNPISGHNTLYWYLQNLGQGPELLIRYENEEAVDDSQLPKDRFSAERLKGVDSTLKIQPAELGDSAVYLCASSSGQGAGYTFGSGTRLTVV.

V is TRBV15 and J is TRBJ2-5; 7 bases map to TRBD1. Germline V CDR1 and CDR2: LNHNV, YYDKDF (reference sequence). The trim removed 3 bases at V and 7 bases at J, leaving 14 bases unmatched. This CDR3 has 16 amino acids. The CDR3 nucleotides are TGTGCCACCAGCAGGTCTACAGGGGACACTTATGGGACCCAGTACTTC. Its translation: CATSRSTGDTYGTQYF. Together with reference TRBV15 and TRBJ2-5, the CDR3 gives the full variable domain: DAMVIQNPRYQVTQFGKPVTLSCSQTLNHNVMYWYQQKSSQAPKLLFHYYDKDFNNEADTPDNFQSRRPNTSFCFLDIRSPGLGDTAMYLCATSRSTGDTYGTQYFGPGTRLLVL.

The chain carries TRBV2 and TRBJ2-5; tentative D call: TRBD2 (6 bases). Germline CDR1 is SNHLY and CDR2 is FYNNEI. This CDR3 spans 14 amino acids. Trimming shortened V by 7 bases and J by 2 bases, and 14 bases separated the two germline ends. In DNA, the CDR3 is TGTGCCAGCACCGGAGGGTGGGGGCAAGAGACCCAGTACTTC. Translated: CASTGGWGQETQYF.

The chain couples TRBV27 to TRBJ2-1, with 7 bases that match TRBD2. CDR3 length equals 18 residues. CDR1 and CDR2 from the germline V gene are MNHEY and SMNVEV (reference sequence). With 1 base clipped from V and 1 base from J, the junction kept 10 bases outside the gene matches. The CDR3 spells CASSLWAGVAKSYNEQFF. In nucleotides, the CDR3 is TGTGCCAGCAGTTTATGGGCGGGAGTGGCTAAATCCTACAATGAGCAGTTCTTC.

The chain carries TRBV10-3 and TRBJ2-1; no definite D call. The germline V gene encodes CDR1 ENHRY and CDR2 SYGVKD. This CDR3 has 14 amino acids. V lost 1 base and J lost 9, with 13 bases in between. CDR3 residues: CAISELNSQREQFF. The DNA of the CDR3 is TGTGCCATCAGTGAGTTGAACTCGCAGCGTGAGCAGTTCTTC.

The CDR3 is CASSPGLASGANVLTF. The CDR3 bases are TGTGCCAGCAGCCCGGGACTAGCGTCTGGGGCCAACGTCCTGACTTTC. V gene TRBV6-6 combines with J gene TRBJ2-6; 10 bases are shared with TRBD2. Germline V gene lookup returns CDR1 MNHNY and CDR2 SVGAGI (reference sequence). V trimming: 6 bases; J trimming: 1 base; junction bases outside the gene matches: 3. The CDR3 has 16 residues.

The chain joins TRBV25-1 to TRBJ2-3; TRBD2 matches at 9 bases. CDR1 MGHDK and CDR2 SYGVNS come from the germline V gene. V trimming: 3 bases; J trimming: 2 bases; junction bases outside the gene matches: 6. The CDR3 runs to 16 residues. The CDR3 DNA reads TGTGCCAGCAGTGACTCTAGCGGGGCCCTCACAGATACGCAGTATTTT. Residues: CASSDSSGALTDTQYF.

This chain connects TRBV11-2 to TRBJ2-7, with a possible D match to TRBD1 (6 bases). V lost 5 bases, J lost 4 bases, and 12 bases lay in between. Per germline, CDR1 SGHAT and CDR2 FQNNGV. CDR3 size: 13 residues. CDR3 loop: CASSPGTPYEQYF. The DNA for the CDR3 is TGTGCCAGCAGCCCCGGGACACCATACGAGCAGTACTTC.